This T cell receptor beta chain was sequenced during a study of blood T cell repertoires in COVID-19. Study background: Acute and convalescent COVID-19 specimens originated in the United States, Italy and Spain. T cells, B-cell-depleted T cells, or PBMCs supplied cDNA or gDNA.

Original analysis: Estimates of nucleated cell counts were drawn from the amplification of reference gene primers. The table came from immunoSEQ multiplex PCR; TCRdb's copy has only in-frame clones and leaves some out. V, J and clone size were drawn from that table, and D and trimming were deduced from the DNA. The sample lists 200,000 to 300,000 clones, around 87% occurring once. Remarks on this clone: One junction end disagrees with the germline gene, perhaps due to a read error.

Germline V CDR1 and CDR2: SQVTM, ANQGSEA. The CDR3 runs to 13 residues. The sequenced sample consisted of peripheral blood. The source is a woman aged 45 to 65 with acute or convalescent COVID-19. The chain carries TRBV29-1 and TRBJ2-5; D might be TRBD1 (6 bases). The CDR3 region has the DNA TGCAGCGTCCTGACAGGATCGAGGGAGATCCAGTACTTC. This encodes CSVLTGSREIQYF.